This TCR beta chain was recovered during a study of T cell changes during pregnancy in multiple sclerosis. The CDR3 loop spans 15 amino acids. Germline-derived CDR1 and CDR2 are MNHEY and SVGAGI. Trimming cost V 6 bases and J 3 bases; bases outside gene matches: 8. Profiling relied on immunoSEQ multiplex PCR, and the TCRdb table lists in-frame clones only, not all of them. The sample has fewer than 110,000 clones, about nine tenths seen once. The sequencing here drew on peripheral blood, taken in the second trimester of pregnancy. The gene calls are TRBV6-5 and TRBJ2-7; TRBD2 aligns across 10 bases. The receptor was derived from a female donor with multiple sclerosis, enrolled in a pregnancy study. The CDR3 loop is CASSSGSGRIYEQYF. In DNA, the CDR3 is TGTGCCAGCAGCTCAGGTAGCGGGAGGATCTACGAGCAGTACTTC.